A few counts support the clone carrying this T cell receptor (beta chain). This entry comes from a study of T cells in Graves' hyperthyroidism and ophthalmopathy. Using RNA transcripts as the source, TCR beta CDR3 regions were amplified. HTBI primers were used for first-round RT-PCR of the TCR CDR3. Via MiXCR, TCRdb re-called the multiplex PCR reads, giving one row per CDR3 protein. The sample includes 210,000 or so distinct CDR3 sequences, about a sixth seen only once; the top ten take approximately 50%. The CDR3 covers 15 residues. Germline CDR1 reads SEHNR; CDR2 reads FQNEAQ (reference sequence). The ends were cut back, 4 bases at V and 3 bases at J, with 15 bases in the middle. In making diagnoses, clinical symptoms, serum thyroxine and TRAb, thyroid ultrasound and orbital computed tomography were all used.

The origin of this receptor is a man aged 50 or older with Graves' hyperthyroidism. The sequenced sample was blood. The V and J genes are TRBV7-9 and TRBJ1-1, with D possibly matching TRBD1 (5 bases). The CDR3: CASSSSGNGYTEAFF. CDR3 bases: TGTGCCAGCAGCTCCTCAGGGAACGGGTACACTGAAGCTTTCTTT.